This is a list of T cell receptor beta chains from one sample in a study of T cell repertoires in cytomegalovirus infection. TCRdb recomputed calls from the reads with MiXCR, one row per CDR3 protein. The table shows 130,000 or so distinct CDR3 sequences, with about 6.3% occurring only once. The material sequenced was PBMCs. Source of these receptors: a human donor in good health (CMV status not recorded). Some clones in this sample may be carry-over from other donors' samples. Each CDR3 is given with its conserved first and last residue. The order of the fields is J gene, clone size, V gene, D gene, CDR3 protein, CDR3 DNA. The D gene is left open where the match is weak. Size is stated for part of the rows, as once, few or many counts, or as a class when the clone is expanded.

>TRBJ2-1|.|TRBV28|.
CASRVLGGSLSYNEQFF
TGTGCCAGCAGAGTCCTCGGAGGGTCTCTCTCCTACAATGAGCAGTTCTTC
>TRBJ1-1|many|TRBV12-3/TRBV12-4|.
CASSFYSGDPAKNTEAFF
TGTGCCAGCAGTTTTTACTCTGGGGACCCCGCAAAGAACACTGAAGCTTTCTTT
>TRBJ1-2|few|TRBV14|TRBD1
CASSQDPRDRDGYTF
TGTGCCAGCAGCCAAGATCCGCGGGACAGAGATGGCTACACCTTC
>TRBJ1-1|many|TRBV6-2/TRBV6-3|.
CASSYSPPNTEAFF
TGTGCCAGCAGTTACTCGCCCCCGAACACTGAAGCTTTCTTT
>TRBJ1-5|.|TRBV28|.
CASSYETDNQPQHF
TGTGCCAGCAGTTACGAGACAGATAATCAGCCCCAGCATTTT
>TRBJ1-2|.|TRBV4-3|TRBD1
CASSQDLDRGHYGYTF
TGCGCCAGCAGCCAAGACTTGGACAGGGGGCACTATGGCTACACCTTC
>TRBJ2-3|.|TRBV6-2/TRBV6-3|.
CASSWSSGTQYF
TGTGCCAGCAGTTGGAGTAGCGGAACGCAGTATTTT
>TRBJ2-5|.|TRBV6-5|.
CASKGLRDRQETQYF
TGTGCCAGCAAGGGGCTCCGCGACAGACAAGAGACCCAGTACTTC
>TRBJ2-2|many|TRBV7-3|.
CASSPPGGPNTGELFF
TGTGCCAGCAGCCCCCCGGGCGGTCCGAACACCGGGGAGCTGTTTTTT
>TRBJ2-7|many|TRBV20-1|.
CSALRGGSYEQYF
TGCAGTGCCCTGCGGGGAGGCTCCTACGAGCAGTACTTC
>TRBJ2-5|many|TRBV7-3|TRBD2
CASSLTSGGAETQYF
TGTGCCAGCAGCCTGACTAGCGGGGGGGCGGAGACCCAGTACTTC
>TRBJ2-3|.|TRBV2|.
CASSRRADPSTDTQYF
TGTGCCAGCAGCCGAAGGGCAGATCCTAGCACAGATACGCAGTATTTT
>TRBJ1-1|few|TRBV7-2|TRBD1
CASSPGTGVGAFF
TGTGCCAGCAGCCCCGGGACAGGGGTCGGAGCTTTCTTT
>TRBJ1-5|many|TRBV19|TRBD1
CASSEGQGVARQWPQHF
TGTGCCAGTAGTGAGGGACAGGGGGTCGCCCGGCAATGGCCCCAGCATTTT
>TRBJ2-5|many|TRBV20-1|TRBD2
CSARVTRGASGAQYF
TGCAGTGCTAGAGTTACGCGGGGGGCCTCCGGGGCCCAGTACTTC
>TRBJ2-7|many|TRBV9|TRBD2
CASSPGTSGNYEQYF
TGTGCCAGCTCGCCCGGGACTAGCGGGAACTACGAGCAGTACTTC
>TRBJ1-2|.|TRBV7-2|TRBD1
CASSAPGQFYGYTF
TGTGCCAGCAGCGCTCCGGGACAGTTCTATGGCTACACCTTC
>TRBJ2-7|many|TRBV7-4|.
CASSLGATYEQYF
TGTGCCAGCAGCTTAGGGGCTACCTACGAGCAGTACTTC
>TRBJ2-5|many|TRBV7-2|TRBD2
CASSLNGGGGRTQYF
TGTGCCAGCAGCTTAAATGGCGGGGGTGGTAGGACCCAGTACTTC
>TRBJ2-2|many|TRBV6-5|TRBD1
CASRTGDHTGELFF
TGTGCCAGCAGGACAGGGGATCACACCGGGGAGCTGTTTTTT
>TRBJ1-1|.|TRBV4-2|.
CASSQEPATVAFF
TGTGCCAGCAGCCAAGAACCGGCAACGGTGGCTTTCTTT
>TRBJ2-3|many|TRBV12-3/TRBV12-4|.
CASSRRLGMDTQYF
TGTGCCAGCAGCCGCCGACTAGGAATGGATACGCAGTATTTT
>TRBJ2-1|.|TRBV7-2|.
CASSLTAPHEQFF
TGTGCCAGCAGCTTGACAGCTCCCCATGAGCAGTTCTTC
>TRBJ1-2|many|TRBV7-6|.
CASSLPGTGYGYTF
TGTGCCAGCAGCTTACCAGGGACGGGCTATGGCTACACCTTC
>TRBJ2-2|many|TRBV7-2|TRBD2
CASSGRTSGGATGELFF
TGTGCCAGCAGCGGCAGGACTAGCGGGGGGGCCACCGGGGAGCTGTTTTTT
>TRBJ2-1|many|TRBV7-8|.
CASSLDRNNEQFF
TGTGCCAGCAGCTTAGACCGTAACAATGAGCAGTTCTTC
>TRBJ2-1|many|TRBV7-9|TRBD2
CASSMGLARFDNEQFF
TGTGCCAGCAGCATGGGACTAGCGCGGTTCGACAATGAGCAGTTCTTC
>TRBJ1-1|many|TRBV7-9|TRBD1
CASSVQGGGETEAFF
TGTGCCAGCAGCGTACAGGGGGGCGGCGAAACTGAAGCTTTCTTT
>TRBJ2-7|many|TRBV7-9|.
CASSFWTGIGTSSYEQYF
TGTGCCAGCAGCTTCTGGACTGGAATTGGGACGAGCTCCTACGAGCAGTACTTC
>TRBJ2-1|few|TRBV12-3/TRBV12-4|TRBD2
CASIDSGGASQFF
TGTGCCAGCATCGATAGCGGGGGGGCCAGTCAGTTCTTC
>TRBJ1-6|many|TRBV7-6|TRBD1
CASSPRTGAGSPLHF
TGTGCTAGCAGCCCGAGGACAGGGGCGGGATCACCCCTCCACTTT
>TRBJ2-6|many|TRBV15|TRBD2
CATSRDTGGLGVLTF
TGTGCCACCAGCAGAGATACGGGGGGATTAGGCGTCCTGACTTTC
>TRBJ2-7|many|TRBV7-8|TRBD1
CASSPPRLDRNYEQYF
TGTGCCAGCAGCCCCCCGCGACTGGACAGGAATTACGAGCAGTACTTC
>TRBJ2-6|.|TRBV29-1|.
CSVGGGAGANVLTF
TGCAGCGTTGGGGGCGGAGCTGGGGCCAACGTCCTGACTTTC
>TRBJ1-1|.|TRBV2|TRBD1
CASSFDRDSTEAFF
TGTGCCAGCAGTTTTGACAGGGACAGCACTGAAGCTTTCTTT
>TRBJ1-1|few|TRBV5-8|TRBD1
CASSSAWTGVITEAFF
TGTGCCAGCAGCTCCGCGTGGACAGGGGTGATCACTGAAGCTTTCTTT
>TRBJ2-1|many|TRBV7-8|TRBD1
CASSLVWDSYNEQFF
TGTGCCAGCAGCTTAGTTTGGGACAGTTACAATGAGCAGTTCTTC
>TRBJ1-4|many|TRBV6-6|.
CASSYRSREKLFF
TGTGCCAGCAGTTACAGGTCGAGGGAAAAACTGTTTTTT
>TRBJ2-5|many|TRBV7-9|TRBD2
CASSFSRQRGAKTQYF
TGTGCCAGCAGCTTCTCAAGGCAGCGGGGGGCCAAGACCCAGTACTTC
>TRBJ1-5|many|TRBV7-2|.
CASSPPGYSNQPQHF
TGTGCCAGCAGCCCCCCGGGCTATAGCAATCAGCCCCAGCATTTT
>TRBJ2-3|many|TRBV4-2|TRBD2
CASSQDGGGGVGTDTQYF
TGTGCCAGCAGCCAAGACGGCGGTGGGGGGGTGGGTACAGATACGCAGTATTTT
>TRBJ2-2|many|TRBV7-8|.
CASSWTGTAATGELFF
TGTGCCAGCAGCTGGACCGGGACGGCGGCCACCGGGGAGCTGTTTTTT
>TRBJ1-1|few|TRBV20-1|.
CSAHTHRSPGTEAFF
TGCAGTGCGCACACCCACAGGTCCCCGGGGACTGAAGCTTTCTTT
>TRBJ2-2|few|TRBV28|TRBD2
CASSLLAGAGGIGELFF
TGTGCCAGCAGTTTACTAGCGGGGGCCGGAGGGATCGGGGAGCTGTTTTTT
>TRBJ1-3|many|TRBV4-3|.
CASSQEGTGNTIYF
TGCGCCAGCAGCCAAGAAGGGACTGGAAACACCATATATTTT
>TRBJ1-6|many|TRBV6-2/TRBV6-3|.
CASNRAPHSRRPYNSPLHF
TGTGCCAGCAACAGAGCGCCTCACAGCCGCAGGCCTTATAATTCACCCCTCCACTTT
>TRBJ2-3|few|TRBV20-1|.
CSARSGGTDTQYF
TGCAGTGCTAGGTCTGGGGGCACAGATACGCAGTATTTT
>TRBJ2-7|.|TRBV29-1|.
CSVISGVEQYF
TGCAGCGTAATTTCAGGGGTCGAGCAGTACTTC
>TRBJ2-1|many|TRBV7-3|TRBD1
CASSFHRDSHEQFF
TGTGCCAGCAGCTTCCATCGGGACAGCCATGAGCAGTTCTTC
>TRBJ1-5|few|TRBV10-3|.
CAISGQGSNQPQHF
TGTGCCATCAGTGGTCAGGGGAGCAATCAGCCCCAGCATTTT
>TRBJ1-2|many|TRBV28|.
CASSQGYGYTF
TGTGCCAGCAGTCAGGGGTATGGCTACACCTTC
>TRBJ1-4|many|TRBV5-1|.
CASSRTDPFNEKLFF
TGCGCCAGCAGTCGGACGGACCCCTTTAATGAAAAACTGTTTTTT